The 24 T cell receptor beta chains below were found in one sample sequenced in a study of CD8 T cells in Susac syndrome. Random-hexamer reverse transcription was applied to roughly 0.5 to 1 ug RNA. MiXCR, run by TCRdb on the immunoSEQ multiplex PCR reads, gives a single entry per CDR3 protein. This sample yields about 120,000 distinct CDR3 sequences, of which around nine tenths are seen a single time; about 0.15% belongs to the top ten. Material: CD4+ T cells from PBMCs. These receptors were obtained from a human donor in good health.

The chain has TRBV9 and TRBJ1-5, with D maybe TRBD1 (5 bases). Germline V lookup: CDR1 SGDLS, CDR2 YYNGEE. V gave up 0 bases and J gave up 6 bases, with 7 bases separating them. The CDR3 covers 13 residues. The CDR3 is CASSVEGTQPQHF. As DNA, the CDR3 is TGTGCCAGCAGCGTAGAGGGGACTCAGCCCCAGCATTTT.

The V call is TRBV4-3, the J call TRBJ2-7, with D maybe TRBD1 (6 bases). The germline CDR1 and CDR2 sequences are LGHNA and YSLEER. CDR3 size: 15 residues. V shed 6 bases and J shed 6 bases, with 21 bases lying between them. The CDR3 nucleotides are TGCGCCAGCAGTAGGGGGTTCCCTGATCCGGGCGAGCAGTACTTC. Translated: CASSRGFPDPGEQYF.

The V gene is TRBV6-6, the J gene TRBJ1-2, with no clear D. The CDR3 is made up of 15 amino acids. Trimming stripped 6 bases from V and 4 bases from J, with 18 bases between. Germline CDR1 and CDR2: MNHNY and SVGAGI (reference sequence). CDR3: CASSSDVKVLYGYTF. CDR3 sequence (DNA): TGTGCCAGCAGCTCGGACGTAAAGGTCCTCTATGGCTACACCTTC.

The CDR3 reads CASSKVGGTGNTIYF. The CDR3 nucleotides read TGTGCCAGCAGTAAGGTCGGGGGTACTGGAAACACCATATATTTT. V gene TRBV28 combines with J gene TRBJ1-3; possibly TRBD1 for D (5 bases). The CDR3 sequence is 15 residues long. Looked up from germline, CDR1 is MDHEN and CDR2 is SYDVKM. V was trimmed by 5 bases and J by 2 bases, leaving 13 bases between them. Full variable domain (missing parts from reference TRBV28 and TRBJ1-3): DVKVTQSSRYLVKRTGEKVFLECVQDMDHENMFWYRQDPGLGLRLIYFSYDVKMKEKGDIPEGYSVSREKKERFSLILESASTNQTSMYLCASSKVGGTGNTIYFGEGSWLTVV.

In this sample, this clonotype turned up once. The rearrangement links TRBV29-1 to TRBJ1-2; D is ambiguous. The CDR3 totals 14 residues. V shed 3 bases and J shed 1 base, with 12 bases lying between them. CDR1 and CDR2 (germline): SQVTM, ANQGSEA. CDR3 in amino acids: CSVDTASFNYGYTF. The CDR3 DNA reads TGCAGCGTTGACACAGCAAGTTTTAACTATGGCTACACCTTC. The variable domain in full, completed from reference TRBV29-1 and TRBJ1-2, reads SAVISQKPSRDICQRGTSLTIQCQVDSQVTMMFWYRQQPGQSLTLIATANQGSEATYESGFVIDKFPISRPNLTFSTLTVSNMSPEDSSIYLCSVDTASFNYGYTFGSGTRLTVV.

The rearrangement links TRBV5-1 to TRBJ2-3; 13 bases line up with TRBD2. The V gene end was trimmed by 4 bases and the J gene end by 5 bases; junction bases not matched to a gene: 7. CDR3 length equals 16 residues. Germline V gene data show CDR1 as SGHRS and CDR2 as YFSETQ. CDR3 loop: CASSSPGLAGQDTQYF. In DNA form, the CDR3 reads TGCGCCAGCAGCAGTCCGGGACTAGCGGGGCAAGATACGCAGTATTTT.

The rearrangement joins TRBV29-1 to TRBJ1-3; D is undetermined. Germline V gene lookup returns CDR1 SQVTM and CDR2 ANQGSEA. This CDR3 contains 11 residues. Trimming took 3 bases from V and 4 from J, leaving 4 bases between them. The chain's CDR3 is CSVETGNTIYF. The CDR3 nucleotides read TGCAGCGTTGAGACCGGAAACACCATATATTTT.

The chain links TRBV18 to TRBJ1-1; 10 bases are a match to TRBD1. Germline V gives CDR1 KGHSH, CDR2 LQKENI. With 3 bases clipped from V and 4 bases from J, the junction kept 8 bases outside the gene matches. This CDR3 region has 16 residues. The CDR3 reads CASSPRQGAWGTEAFF. In DNA form, the CDR3 reads TGTGCCAGCTCACCGCGACAGGGGGCTTGGGGCACTGAAGCTTTCTTT.

This clonotype appeared once. This chain joins TRBV7-8 and TRBJ1-5; tentatively, D is TRBD1 (6 bases). The CDR3 is made up of 15 amino acids. Germline CDR1 reads SGHVS; CDR2 reads FQNEAQ. Trimming removed 5 bases from V and 8 bases from J, with 19 bases in between. The CDR3 sequence is CASSRGGGRMEPQHF. As DNA, the CDR3 is TGTGCCAGCAGCCGTGGTGGGGGGCGTATGGAGCCCCAGCATTTT. Full variable domain (outside the CDR3, taken from reference TRBV7-8 and TRBJ1-5): GAGVSQSPRYKVAKRGQDVALRCDPISGHVSLFWYQQALGQGPEFLTYFQNEAQLDKSGLPSDRFFAERPEGSVSTLKIQRTQQEDSAVYLCASSRGGGRMEPQHFGDGTRLSIL.

Only a few counts were recorded for this clonotype. The chain recombines TRBV2 with TRBJ2-7, with D unresolved. Germline CDR1 reads SNHLY; CDR2 reads FYNNEI. The ends were cut back, 10 bases at V and 7 bases at J, with 14 bases in the middle. CDR3 length: 11 amino acids. In DNA, the CDR3 is TGTGCCACGCTTTGGCAGCTAGAGCAGTACTTC. Protein product: CATLWQLEQYF.

CDR3 region: CSVEDNAGGPDEQFF. CDR3 DNA sequence: TGCAGCGTTGAAGATAACGCGGGAGGGCCAGATGAGCAGTTCTTC. The chain is built from TRBV29-1 and TRBJ2-1; TRBD2 matches 9 bases. The V gene's germline CDR1 is SQVTM and CDR2 ANQGSEA. With 0 bases clipped from V and 8 bases from J, the junction kept 8 bases outside the gene matches. CDR3 size: 15 residues.

The chain recombines TRBV5-4 with TRBJ2-1; 7 nucleotides agree with TRBD1. The CDR3 loop spans 14 amino acids. V dropped 4 bases and J dropped 5; count of bases not matched to a gene: 6. Germline loops: CDR1 SGHNT, CDR2 YYREEE (reference sequence). Here the CDR3 reads CASSRQGGDNEQFF. The CDR3 bases are TGTGCCAGCAGCAGACAGGGTGGCGACAATGAGCAGTTCTTC.

The genes are TRBV20-1 and TRBJ2-1, with D possibly matching TRBD2 (5 bases). The germline V gene encodes CDR1 DFQATT and CDR2 SNEGSKA (reference sequence). Trimming removed 1 base at V and 6 bases at J, with 7 bases between. The length of the CDR3 is 12 residues. CDR3 nucleotide sequence: TGCAGTGCTAGAGTTGGACTCAATGAGCAGTTCTTC. This encodes CSARVGLNEQFF.

The chain couples TRBV6-1 to TRBJ2-1, with 10 bases aligning to TRBD2. Germline V CDR1 and CDR2: MNHNS, SASEGT. The CDR3 is 16 residues long. The V and J ends lost 4 bases and 3 bases, in that order; junction bases with no gene match: 6. CDR3 in amino acids: CASSGSGGAVYNEQFF. The CDR3 region has the DNA TGTGCCAGCAGTGGGAGCGGGGGGGCGGTCTACAATGAGCAGTTCTTC.

This chain connects TRBV3-1 to TRBJ1-2, with D unclear. The CDR3 is 16 amino acids. V dropped 0 bases and J dropped 4 bases, with 15 bases sitting between them. The germline V gene has CDR1 LGHDT and CDR2 YNNKEL (reference sequence). The CDR3: CASSQDGTAPVYGYTF. The DNA of the CDR3 is TGTGCCAGCAGCCAAGATGGTACAGCTCCGGTCTATGGCTACACCTTC. The full variable domain, rest sourced from reference TRBV3-1 and TRBJ1-2, is DTAVSQTPKYLVTQMGNDKSIKCEQNLGHDTMYWYKQDSKKFLKIMFSYNNKELIINETVPNRFSPKSPDKAHLNLHINSLELGDSAVYFCASSQDGTAPVYGYTFGSGTRLTVV.

Only a few counts were recorded for this clonotype. The J gene is TRBJ1-1, the V gene TRBV6-1, with 8 bases identical to TRBD1. This CDR3 contains 15 residues. V was clipped by 5 bases and J by 8 bases; unmatched bases: 13. Germline CDR1 and CDR2: MNHNS and SASEGT. The CDR3 coding sequence is TGTGCCAGCAGTAAGACTCGGCAGGGGGCAAGAGAAGCTTTCTTT. It specifies CASSKTRQGAREAFF.

This sequence joins TRBV2 and TRBJ1-1; no clear D. In germline, CDR1 is SNHLY, CDR2 FYNNEI. This CDR3 comprises 12 residues. Trimming took 2 bases from V and 8 from J, leaving 9 bases between them. CDR3 sequence (DNA): TGTGCCAGCAGTGAAAGGATCCGGGAAGCTTTCTTT. It is translated as CASSERIREAFF. Combining the CDR3 with reference TRBV2 and TRBJ1-1 gives the whole variable domain EPEVTQTPSHQVTQMGQEVILRCVPISNHLYFYWYRQILGQKVEFLVSFYNNEISEKSEIFDDQFSVERPDGSNFTLKIRSTKLEDSAMYFCASSERIREAFFGQGTRLTVV.

The chain has TRBV2 and TRBJ2-4; 9 nucleotides match TRBD1. The CDR3 runs 16 residues. J was trimmed by 5 bases and V by 8 bases; bases with no gene match: 13. Germline V gene lookup returns CDR1 SNHLY and CDR2 FYNNEI. In DNA, the CDR3 is TGTGCCAGCGGAGCCCGGGACAGGGTAGTCGAAAACATTCAGTACTTC. It yields the protein CASGARDRVVENIQYF.

The rearrangement links TRBV6-5 to TRBJ2-2; D not certain. Germline V gene sequence: CDR1 MNHEY, CDR2 SVGAGI. V lost 2 bases to trimming and J lost 1 base, with 5 bases between them. The CDR3 has 14 residues. As DNA, the CDR3 is TGTGCCAGCAGTTACACCGGGAACACCGGGGAGCTGTTTTTT. It encodes CASSYTGNTGELFF.

The chain uses TRBV7-2 and TRBJ1-6; D is possibly TRBD1 (5 bases). The V end lost 9 bases, the J end lost 3 bases, and 12 bases lay between the germline ends. This CDR3 has 14 residues. Germline-derived CDR1 and CDR2 are SGHTA and FQGNSA. CDR3 sequence reads: CASGTVFYNSPLHF. In DNA, the CDR3 is TGTGCCAGTGGGACGGTTTTCTATAATTCACCCCTCCACTTT.

This clonotype was counted a single time. The rearrangement joins TRBV19 to TRBJ1-1; 8 bases are a match to TRBD1. J was trimmed by 11 bases and V by 6 bases; bases with no gene match: 8. The length of the CDR3 is 12 residues. Per germline, CDR1 LNHDA and CDR2 SQIVND (reference sequence). CDR3 in DNA: TGTGCCAGTAGGCCCAGGGGGCGAGATGCTTTCTTT. Its protein is CASRPRGRDAFF.

Note on this clonotype: The junction departs from germline at one end; a sequencing error may be responsible. This chain uses TRBV14 with TRBJ2-2, with D perhaps TRBD2 (6 bases). The germline V gene has CDR1 SGHDN and CDR2 FVKESK. CDR3 length: 11 amino acids. Here the CDR3 DNA reads TGTGCCAGCAGCTCCGCCGGGGGGCTGTTTTTT. It codes for CASSSAGGLFF.

The CDR3 protein is CASRSGAGSNTEAFF. The CDR3 DNA is TGTGCCAGCAGAAGTGGGGCAGGGTCCAACACTGAAGCTTTCTTT. The chain employs TRBV7-9 and TRBJ1-1; perhaps TRBD1 as D (5 bases). V was shortened by 6 bases and J by 2 bases, with 16 bases between the two germline ends. This CDR3 region has 15 residues. Per germline, CDR1 SEHNR and CDR2 FQNEAQ (reference sequence).

A single count supports this clonotype. J is TRBJ2-5 and V is TRBV4-2, with D possibly matching TRBD1 (6 bases). Trimming removed 1 base from V and 3 bases from J, with 21 bases in between. CDR1 and CDR2 (germline): LGHNA, YNFKEQ. The CDR3 sequence is 18 residues long. The CDR3 spells CASSQVRRQARAEETQYF. The CDR3, as DNA: TGTGCCAGCAGCCAAGTCCGCAGACAGGCCAGAGCCGAAGAGACCCAGTACTTC.